The sequence of this T cell receptor (beta chain) was determined in a study of CD8+ T cells in alopecia areata (dated by TCRdb to the late 2010s). Regarding the study in general: The treated patients, all with moderate-to-severe alopecia areata, were enrolled in an open-label pilot trial of oral tofacitinib given at 5 to 10 mg twice daily. The RNA source kit depended on sample type: the PAXgene miRNA kit for fixed scalp, the miRNeasy kit for PBMCs, and the RNeasy kit for mouse skin. Patients on tofacitinib were biopsied at baseline and after 4 and 24 weeks of treatment, and several of the patients also had a later scalp biopsy. Patients stayed on tofacitinib for 6 to 18 months and then had 6 months of follow-up off drug so that delayed response and recurrence could be assessed. Human TCRbeta sequencing covered scalp tissue and sorted CD4+ and CD8+ peripheral blood T cells from patchy and totalis/universalis alopecia areata patients and healthy controls. TCRbeta CDR3 regions were amplified by immunoSEQ multiplex PCR with 35 Vbeta forward and 13 Jbeta reverse primers. For the treated patients, the SALT score, which quantifies what percentage of scalp surface area is affected, served as the measure of disease severity. In both human patients and the C3H/HeJ mouse model, the study applied high-throughput TCRbeta sequencing to look at T cell clonal expansion in alopecia areata. Scalp clonality was compared across normal scalp (n=4), patchy alopecia areata scalp (n=8), and alopecia totalis/universalis scalp (n=8). Results the study describes overall, beyond this receptor: Many expanded lesional clones were found to persist in scalp and blood during tofacitinib treatment, and relapse after treatment cessation may be partly explained by this persistence. Scalp TCR repertoire analysis is complicated because resident alphabeta T cells in normal human skin are also sequenced, whereas mouse skin is dominated by gammadelta T cells. TCR sequences shared between patients were less clear than in mice, possibly partly because of HLA diversity in the patient population. Higher clonality and more expanded CD8+ clones were observed in lesional scalp than in normal scalp, particularly in alopecia totalis/universalis, a finding suggestive of antigenic drive. Tofacitinib significantly lowered scalp clonality and the number of expanded CD8+ clones among the top 100 scalp clones. Because the treated cohort was small and had only one nonresponder, larger studies are needed to examine links between baseline CD8+ expansion and response.

Germline trimming: 1 base from V, 3 bases from J; junction bases outside gene matches: 4. CDR1 and CDR2 are read off the germline V gene as SQVTM and ANQGSEA. Inclusive of the bounding cysteine and phenylalanine, the CDR3 is 15 residues long. Of the read, only the CDR3 DNA is kept; its 45 bases are in frame from base 1. This clone was observed a handful of times. Its antigen is still unknown. Base qualities are missing; no much larger clone stands one base away. What the treatment or condition label conveys for this sample: oral pan-JAK inhibitor, 5-10 mg twice daily. Lesional scalp punch biopsies and peripheral blood were collected from alopecia areata patients. PBMCs were isolated by density centrifugation and stained for CD3, CD4 and CD8, and CD4+ and CD8+ T cells were sorted on a FACSAria. Libraries were built with the immunoSEQ multiplex PCR assay. To provide template for TCR sequencing, every sample had RNA extracted and reverse transcribed into cDNA. First-strand cDNA was synthesized using SuperScript III with a 2:1 mix of oligo-dT and random hexamers. A synthetic immune receptor repertoire was used to assess amplification bias, and residual bias was removed computationally. Concerning the study's data processing: Raw reads were preprocessed to remove errors, and CDR3 was defined according to IMGT conventions as the region from the conserved cysteine to phenylalanine. Clonality was computed as 1 minus the Shannon entropy, with the entropy normalized by log2 of the number of productive unique TCRs. Whether scalp clones were CD4 or CD8 was inferred by matching scalp TCRbeta sequences against CD4 and CD8 repertoires sorted from blood. The table comes from immuneACCESS by way of TCRdb, which keeps in-frame sequences with V and J called. Part of the clones is missing from these tables; in studies checked, under half for an unresolved V gene and the rest for unknown reasons. V and J calls and clone size are as listed in that table; D and trimming were resolved from the DNA. The sample includes fewer than 100,000 clones, with just over 70% observed a single time. The ten largest clones capture 17% of the sample.

The starting material was CD8+ T cells sorted from blood, obtained at approximately week 44, from a patient treated with tofacitinib. The sequence links TRBV29-1 to TRBJ2-3, and TRBD2 matches 10 of the central bases. The sequence derives from a human donor with alopecia areata. The CDR3 protein sequence reads: CSVEGGAGGTDTQYF. DNA sequence: TGCAGCGTTGAAGGCGGAGCGGGGGGGACAGATACGCAGTATTTT.